Below are 18 T cell receptor beta chains sequenced from a single sample in a study of T cells in Graves' hyperthyroidism and ophthalmopathy. Researchers took RNA transcripts and amplified the TCR beta CDR3 regions from them. TCR CDR3 regions were first amplified by RT-PCR with HTBI primers. TCRdb fed the multiplex PCR reads into MiXCR, producing one record per CDR3 protein. This table has about 600,000 distinct CDR3 sequences, around 15% appearing once. Sequenced: blood. Receptor source: a woman aged 35 to 49 with Graves' ophthalmopathy.

The chain joins TRBV2 to TRBJ2-6; D is ambiguous. The CDR3 contains 15 residues. Per germline, CDR1 SNHLY and CDR2 FYNNEI. The V gene lost 6 bases and the J gene lost 0 bases, with 9 bases spanning the gap. The CDR3 nucleotides read TGTGCCAGCAGGTGGAATCCCTCTGGGGCCAACGTCCTGACTTTC. This encodes CASRWNPSGANVLTF.

This clonotype was seen only a few times. J is TRBJ2-2 and V is TRBV7-3; 15 nucleotides line up with TRBD2. The CDR3 runs to 17 residues. CDR1 SGHTA and CDR2 FQGTGA come from the germline V gene. J lost 4 bases, V lost 5 bases, and 5 bases had no gene match. CDR3 residues: CASSPGLAGGSTGELFF. The DNA of the CDR3 is TGTGCCAGCAGCCCGGGACTAGCGGGGGGTTCCACCGGGGAGCTGTTTTTT.

There are many counts of this clonotype. The genes are TRBV27 and TRBJ1-2, with D possibly being TRBD1 (5 bases). This CDR3 is built from 14 residues. Trimming shortened V by 2 bases and J by 4 bases, and 11 bases separated the two germline ends. CDR1 and CDR2 (germline): MNHEY, SMNVEV (reference sequence). CDR3 amino acids: CASSLRGEGYGYTF. DNA for the CDR3: TGTGCCAGCAGTTTAAGGGGTGAGGGCTATGGCTACACCTTC.

This clonotype occurred many times. The rearrangement links TRBV28 to TRBJ2-7; 7 bases line up with TRBD2. V shed 5 bases and J 0 bases; nucleotides not matched to a gene: 7. This CDR3 contains 15 residues. The germline CDR1 and CDR2 sequences are MDHEN and SYDVKM. This chain's CDR3 is CASSTGGDYSYEQYF. For the CDR3, the DNA is TGTGCCAGCAGTACCGGAGGGGACTACTCCTACGAGCAGTACTTC.

The chain carries TRBV10-3 and TRBJ2-7; tentatively, D is TRBD2 (5 bases). Looked up from germline, CDR1 is ENHRY and CDR2 is SYGVKD. CDR3 length: 15 amino acids. V was shortened by 8 bases and J by 0 bases, with 17 bases between the two germline ends. This CDR3 is CAISGNAGDSYEQYF. CDR3 DNA sequence: TGTGCCATCTCCGGAAATGCCGGGGACTCCTACGAGCAGTACTTC.

The table lists this clonotype with many counts. The rearrangement joins TRBV11-3 to TRBJ2-1; perhaps D is TRBD1 or TRBD2 (6 bases each). Looked up from germline, CDR1 is SGHNT and CDR2 is YENEEA. CDR3 length: 15 residues. V was pared by 3 bases and J by 2 bases, with 11 bases between. The CDR3 DNA sequence: TGTGCCAGCAGCTTGAGCCGGGGGCCCTACAATGAGCAGTTCTTC. This sequence encodes CASSLSRGPYNEQFF.

This clonotype was detected ten times or more. The chain is built from TRBV30 and TRBJ1-1; possibly TRBD1 for D (5 bases). This CDR3 region has 13 residues. Trimming shortened V by 3 bases and J by 3 bases, and 11 bases separated the two germline ends. The germline V gene encodes CDR1 GTSNPN and CDR2 SVGIG (reference sequence). CDR3 DNA sequence: TGTGCCTGGAGGGGGGTCCCGGACACTGAAGCTTTCTTT. Translation gives CAWRGVPDTEAFF.

This clonotype was seen at least ten times. As DNA, the CDR3 is TGTGCCAGCAGTGACCCAGCGGGGGGGCGCTACAATGAGCAGTTCTTC. Its translation is CASSDPAGGRYNEQFF. The chain is built from TRBV2 and TRBJ2-1, with TRBD2 matching 10 bases. Per the germline V gene, CDR1 is SNHLY and CDR2 is FYNNEI. With 3 bases clipped from V and 3 bases from J, the junction kept 5 bases outside the gene matches. The CDR3 is made up of 16 amino acids.

This clonotype was picked up many times. The rearrangement links TRBV12-3 or TRBV12-4 to TRBJ1-5; D remains unclear. Trimming stripped 6 bases from V and 0 bases from J, with 9 bases between. The CDR3 is 14 amino acids. CDR3 in amino acids: CASRDISSNQPQHF. The CDR3 coding sequence is TGTGCCAGCAGAGATATTAGTAGCAATCAGCCCCAGCATTTT.

This clonotype came up a few times. The chain uses TRBV29-1 and TRBJ1-1, with D possibly being TRBD1 (5 bases). Trimming stripped 0 bases from V and 4 bases from J, with 15 bases between. CDR1 and CDR2 from the germline V gene are SQVTM and ANQGSEA. CDR3 size: 15 residues. In nucleotides, the CDR3 is TGCAGCGTTGAAGAGGAGAAACAGGTCCCCACTGAAGCTTTCTTT. Amino acid sequence: CSVEEEKQVPTEAFF.

Worth noting for this clonotype: A much larger clone lies one base from this, so it may be a read error. V gene TRBV28 combines with J gene TRBJ1-2, with D unclear. Trimming pared 2 bases from V and 4 bases from J, leaving 11 bases between. Per the germline V gene, CDR1 is MDHEN and CDR2 is SYDVKM. The CDR3 extends over 14 amino acids. The CDR3 coding sequence is TGTGCCAGCAGTTTACTTTCGAGGCGCTATGGCTACACCTTC. Residues: CASSLLSRRYGYTF.

This clonotype was seen many times. The J gene is TRBJ2-2, the V gene TRBV2; D is possibly TRBD1 or TRBD2 (5 bases each). V dropped 6 bases and J dropped 0 bases, with 11 bases sitting between them. From germline, CDR1 is SNHLY and CDR2 FYNNEI. The CDR3 runs to 15 residues. The CDR3 spells CASRGVAANTGELFF. The CDR3 DNA reads TGTGCCAGCAGGGGGGTCGCGGCGAACACCGGGGAGCTGTTTTTT.

There are many counts of this clonotype. J is TRBJ1-5 and V is TRBV2; D is possibly TRBD1 (5 bases). V was clipped by 1 base and J by 4 bases, with 11 bases between them. The CDR3 is 15 residues long. CDR1 and CDR2 (germline): SNHLY, FYNNEI. This chain's CDR3 is CASSEEGRWNQPQHF. The CDR3 nucleotides are TGTGCCAGCAGTGAAGAGGGGAGGTGGAATCAGCCCCAGCATTTT.

In its sample, this clonotype was seen a few times. The genes are TRBV29-1 and TRBJ2-1, with 9 bases fitting TRBD2. The trim removed 6 bases at V and 4 bases at J, leaving 7 bases unmatched. CDR1 and CDR2 from the germline V gene are SQVTM and ANQGSEA. The CDR3 runs 14 residues. CDR3 sequence (DNA): TGCAGCGTGTCGGGACTAGCACATTACAATGAGCAGTTCTTC. Its protein product is CSVSGLAHYNEQFF.

This clonotype was recorded a few times. V is TRBV6-5 and J is TRBJ2-4; D is possibly TRBD2 (7 bases). Germline CDR1 and CDR2: MNHEY and SVGAGI. The CDR3 has 14 residues. V shed 4 bases and J shed 7 bases, with 14 bases lying between them. Here the CDR3 reads CASSLAGARNIQYF. The CDR3 DNA sequence: TGTGCCAGCAGTTTGGCGGGGGCGCGGAACATTCAGTACTTC.

V and J are TRBV28 and TRBJ2-7; 7 bases match TRBD2. With V trimmed by 0 bases and J by 7 bases, 9 bases remained unmatched. The CDR3 consists of 15 residues. Germline-derived CDR1 and CDR2 are MDHEN and SYDVKM. The CDR3 DNA reads as TGTGCCAGCAGTTTATGGAGCGGGGCCTTTAGAGAGCAGTACTTC. Protein product: CASSLWSGAFREQYF.

The table lists this clonotype with many counts. V usage is TRBV30 and J usage is TRBJ1-6; unclear D gene. The V and J ends lost 0 bases and 7 bases respectively, with 7 bases between them. Germline CDR1 reads GTSNPN; CDR2 reads SVGIG (reference sequence). The CDR3 spans 13 residues. The CDR3 region is CAWSVFENSPLHF. In nucleotides, the CDR3 is TGTGCCTGGAGTGTATTTGAGAATTCACCCCTCCACTTT.

In this sample, this clonotype turned up many times. This chain links TRBV19 with TRBJ2-1; a weak D match, TRBD2 (5 bases). The CDR3 has 16 amino acids. V lost 3 bases and J 1 base, leaving 13 bases between the germline ends. CDR1 and CDR2 (germline): LNHDA, SQIVND (reference sequence). CDR3 protein: CASSMRSRGSYNEQFF. The DNA for the CDR3 is TGTGCCAGTAGTATGAGGAGTCGCGGGTCCTACAATGAGCAGTTCTTC.